These 25 T cell receptor beta chains came from one sample sequenced in a study of glioma-infiltrating T cells after dendritic cell vaccination. Method: immunoSEQ multiplex PCR; TCRdb's copy keeps in-frame clones and lacks some. The top ten clones hold 2.7% of a sample with 100,000 or so clones, about 90% of them seen once. Time point given: after dendritic cell vaccination, including at tumor progression/relapse. Sequenced here: blood, sampled after dendritic cell vaccination. Receptor source: a human donor with glioblastoma.

This clone showed up just a few times. This chain's CDR3 is CASSPRPATNEKLFF. The CDR3 region has the DNA TGCGCCAGCAGCCCCCGTCCTGCAACTAATGAAAAACTGTTTTTT. This chain connects TRBV4-1 to TRBJ1-4; D uncertain. Trimming stripped 4 bases from V and 0 bases from J, with 9 bases between. The CDR3 loop spans 15 amino acids. Germline lookup yields CDR1 MGHRA and CDR2 YSYEKL.

The V call is TRBV5-1, the J call TRBJ1-2; D might be TRBD1 (5 bases). The CDR3 spans 14 residues. V shed 0 bases and J shed 5 bases, with 11 bases lying between them. Germline V CDR1 and CDR2: SGHRS, YFSETQ. CDR3 sequence (DNA): TGCGCCAGCAGCTTGGCTGGCAGGGAATATGGCTACACCTTC. Its protein is CASSLAGREYGYTF.

This clone has just one count. This chain joins TRBV6-6 and TRBJ2-5; D gene unclear. The CDR3 sequence is 14 residues long. Per the germline V gene, CDR1 is MNHNY and CDR2 is SVGAGI (reference sequence). V was cut by 2 bases and J by 1 base, with 8 bases left in between. The CDR3 nucleotides are TGTGCCAGCAGTTACCTTCTAGGCCAAGAGACCCAGTACTTC. This encodes CASSYLLGQETQYF.

The chain is built from TRBV7-8 and TRBJ2-1; D unresolved. The germline V gene has CDR1 SGHVS and CDR2 FQNEAQ. V shed 3 bases and J shed 4 bases, with 7 bases lying between them. This CDR3 region has 13 residues. CDR3 in amino acids: CASSLALYNEQFF. CDR3 nucleotides: TGTGCCAGCAGCTTGGCTTTGTACAATGAGCAGTTCTTC.

This chain links TRBV29-1 with TRBJ2-1; D gene unclear. V shed 6 bases and J shed 7 bases, with 19 bases lying between them. Per germline, CDR1 SQVTM and CDR2 ANQGSEA. The CDR3 loop spans 14 amino acids. CDR3 in DNA: TGCAGCGTCTACCTGGGCCCCTCGCCGAATGAGCAGTTCTTC. It specifies CSVYLGPSPNEQFF.

V and J are TRBV7-6 and TRBJ2-1; 11 positions match TRBD2. The CDR3 is 16 amino acids. Trimming removed 0 bases from V and 3 bases from J; junction bases left unmatched: 1. Germline V gene data show CDR1 as SGHVS and CDR2 as FNYEAQ. The CDR3 DNA is TGTGCCAGCAGCTTAGCAACTAGCGGGGGCTACAATGAGCAGTTCTTC. It specifies CASSLATSGGYNEQFF.

This chain joins TRBV9 and TRBJ1-5, with 9 nucleotides matching TRBD1. Looked up from germline, CDR1 is SGDLS and CDR2 is YYNGEE. V lost 3 bases and J lost 6; bases outside the gene matches: 10. The CDR3 has 16 amino acids. DNA of the CDR3: TGTGCCAGCAGCGAGGGGACAGGGATCTCCGGTCAGCCCCAGCATTTT. It translates to CASSEGTGISGQPQHF.

This rearrangement joins TRBV15 to TRBJ1-6, with unresolved D. The ends were cut back, 1 base at V and 8 bases at J, with 6 bases in the middle. This CDR3 has 13 residues. CDR1 is LNHNV, CDR2 YYDKDF, per germline (reference sequence). The CDR3 coding sequence is TGTGCCACCAGCAGAGGGGCCCATTCACCCCTCCACTTT. Its protein is CATSRGAHSPLHF.

The V call is TRBV2, the J call TRBJ2-5; D possibly corresponds to TRBD2 (6 bases). This CDR3 has 12 residues. The germline V and J ends were trimmed by 4 bases and 3 bases, with 6 bases remaining between them. Per germline, CDR1 SNHLY and CDR2 FYNNEI. The DNA for the CDR3 is TGTGCCAGCAGTGCTAGCGAAGAGACCCAGTACTTC. It yields the protein CASSASEETQYF.

In the case of this clone: Other nucleotide sequences from this sample produce the same CDR3. This chain uses TRBV5-1 with TRBJ2-7, with TRBD1 matching 11 bases. V shed 3 bases and J 4 bases; nucleotides not matched to a gene: 3. Per germline, CDR1 SGHRS and CDR2 YFSETQ. The CDR3 consists of 14 residues. The CDR3 region is CASSSGTGGYEQYF. CDR3 DNA sequence: TGCGCCAGCAGCTCGGGGACAGGGGGATACGAGCAGTACTTC.

The chain couples TRBV27 to TRBJ2-7; 11 bases fit TRBD2. Trimming cost V 5 bases and J 8 bases; bases outside gene matches: 20. Per germline, CDR1 MNHEY and CDR2 SMNVEV (reference sequence). The length of the CDR3 is 18 residues. CDR3 bases: TGTGCCAGCAGTCACCTCGGGGCTAGCGGGGGGTCCCCCCCCAAGCAGTACTTC. Residues: CASSHLGASGGSPPKQYF.

The rearrangement joins TRBV11-2 to TRBJ1-3; D gene unclear. The germline CDR1 and CDR2 sequences are SGHAT and FQNNGV. The CDR3 is 14 residues long. V dropped 3 bases and J dropped 2 bases, with 8 bases sitting between them. The CDR3, as DNA: TGTGCCAGCAGCTTCCAGAGGACTGGAAACACCATATATTTT. It yields the protein CASSFQRTGNTIYF.

The V call is TRBV5-1, the J call TRBJ2-3; D is unclear. The CDR3 loop spans 14 amino acids. The V end was cut by 0 bases, the J end by 4 bases, with 9 bases between. Germline V lookup: CDR1 SGHRS, CDR2 YFSETQ. The CDR3 sequence: CASSLGPGSDTQYF. CDR3 DNA sequence: TGCGCCAGCAGCTTGGGCCCAGGTTCAGATACGCAGTATTTT.

V gene TRBV10-3 combines with J gene TRBJ2-1, with D perhaps TRBD2 (5 bases). This CDR3 has 14 residues. Germline V gene data show CDR1 as ENHRY and CDR2 as SYGVKD. Trimming took off 4 bases at V and 4 bases at J, with 11 bases between the two ends. The CDR3 nucleotides are TGTGCCATCAGTGTTGTCGAGGGATACAATGAGCAGTTCTTC. It is translated as CAISVVEGYNEQFF.

V is TRBV4-1 and J is TRBJ2-2; TRBD2 matches at 10 bases. There are 18 residues in the CDR3. J was trimmed by 7 bases and V by 0 bases; bases with no gene match: 11. Germline CDR1 and CDR2: MGHRA and YSYEKL. The CDR3 protein is CASSQEATGLAFGGELFF. The CDR3 nucleotides are TGCGCCAGCAGCCAAGAAGCTACGGGACTAGCGTTTGGCGGGGAGCTGTTTTTT.

This sequence joins TRBV5-1 and TRBJ2-1, with 14 bases fitting TRBD2. Germline V lookup: CDR1 SGHRS, CDR2 YFSETQ. J lost 7 bases, V lost 4 bases, and 4 bases had no gene match. The CDR3 is made up of 15 amino acids. The CDR3 DNA reads as TGCGCCAGCAGCGAGGGACTAGCGGGAGAAAATGAGCAGTTCTTC. This sequence encodes CASSEGLAGENEQFF.

The genes are TRBV30 and TRBJ1-5; D is undetermined. The CDR3 loop spans 13 amino acids. V lost 1 base and J 3 bases, leaving 7 bases between the germline ends. The germline V gene has CDR1 GTSNPN and CDR2 SVGIG (reference sequence). The DNA for the CDR3 is TGTGCCTGGAGTGCGGGAGCCAATCAGCCCCAGCATTTT. Its protein product is CAWSAGANQPQHF.

The chain uses TRBV6-1 and TRBJ1-2; no clear D. V lost 0 bases and J lost 4, with 12 bases in between. The CDR3 extends over 15 amino acids. Germline CDR1 MNHNS, CDR2 SASEGT. Here the CDR3 reads CASSEARRVAYGYTF. Here the CDR3 DNA reads TGTGCCAGCAGTGAAGCGCGGCGGGTCGCCTATGGCTACACCTTC.

For the CDR3, the DNA is TGTGCCTGGGGTCCAGGGATGGCTGAAAAACTGTTTTTT. Encoded protein: CAWGPGMAEKLFF. The genes are TRBV30 and TRBJ1-4, with a possible D match to TRBD1 (5 bases). The CDR3 is 13 amino acids. Trimming cost V 5 bases and J 7 bases, with 14 bases left between them. The germline V gene encodes CDR1 GTSNPN and CDR2 SVGIG (reference sequence).

This chain connects TRBV18 to TRBJ1-4; 9 bases agree with TRBD1. Germline loops: CDR1 KGHSH, CDR2 LQKENI. After removal of 3 bases from V and 4 bases from J, the junction contained 0 bases not matched to a gene. CDR3 length: 14 residues. CDR3: CASSPTGGNEKLFF. CDR3 DNA sequence: TGTGCCAGCTCACCGACAGGGGGTAATGAAAAACTGTTTTTT. Combining the CDR3 with reference TRBV18 and TRBJ1-4 gives the whole variable domain NAGVMQNPRHLVRRRGQEARLRCSPMKGHSHVYWYRQLPEEGLKFMVYLQKENIIDESGMPKERFSAEFPKEGPSILRIQQVVRGDSAAYFCASSPTGGNEKLFFGSGTQLSVL.

This chain uses TRBV11-3 with TRBJ2-2; D remains unclear. The CDR3 has 14 amino acids. V was clipped by 2 bases and J by 7 bases, with 11 bases between them. The germline gives CDR1 SGHNT, CDR2 YENEEA. CDR3 DNA sequence: TGTGCCAGCAGCTTATTTGGAGATGGCGGGGAGCTGTTTTTT. Its protein is CASSLFGDGGELFF.

This clone has a single count. This rearrangement joins TRBV11-2 to TRBJ2-3; TRBD1 aligns across 8 bases. With 4 bases clipped from V and 4 bases from J, the junction kept 4 bases outside the gene matches. This CDR3 is built from 14 residues. Germline CDR1 SGHAT, CDR2 FQNNGV. The CDR3 sequence is CASSSQGAADTQYF. The CDR3 nucleotides are TGTGCCAGCAGCTCCCAGGGGGCCGCAGATACGCAGTATTTT.

The chain uses TRBV29-1 and TRBJ1-1, with 9 bases matching TRBD1. Looked up from germline, CDR1 is SQVTM and CDR2 is ANQGSEA. V dropped 7 bases and J dropped 6; count of bases not matched to a gene: 6. The CDR3 sequence is 12 residues long. This CDR3 is CSGTGGRAEAFF. In nucleotides, the CDR3 is TGCAGCGGAACAGGGGGCCGGGCTGAAGCTTTCTTT. Using reference TRBV29-1 and TRBJ1-1 for the parts outside the CDR3, the full variable domain is SAVISQKPSRDICQRGTSLTIQCQVDSQVTMMFWYRQQPGQSLTLIATANQGSEATYESGFVIDKFPISRPNLTFSTLTVSNMSPEDSSIYLCSGTGGRAEAFFGQGTRLTVV.

The chain recombines TRBV2 with TRBJ2-7; 7 positions agree with TRBD2. The trim removed 4 bases at V and 2 bases at J, leaving 5 bases unmatched. The CDR3 has 14 amino acids. CDR1 and CDR2 (germline): SNHLY, FYNNEI. The CDR3 DNA reads as TGTGCCAGCAGTGGCCGGGACTACCCCTACGAGCAGTACTTC. It is translated as CASSGRDYPYEQYF.

This chain joins TRBV6-6 and TRBJ1-5; D is undetermined. The CDR3 is 14 residues long. Germline V gives CDR1 MNHNY, CDR2 SVGAGI (reference sequence). The V and J ends lost 3 bases and 5 bases respectively, with 11 bases between them. CDR3 residues: CASSYDVRYQPQHF. The CDR3 DNA reads TGTGCCAGCAGTTATGATGTTAGATATCAGCCCCAGCATTTT.